The T cell receptor beta chain under discussion was sequenced for a study of OX40 agonist ivuxolimab in advanced cancers. Overall study findings and caveats: Low normalized T-cell clonal expansion also characterized some of the nonresponders. On average, CD8+ T cells showed a greater number of expanded clones than CD4+.

Blood was sampled at baseline, cycle 4 day 1, and cycle 7 day 1. TCRdb's table, derived via immunoSEQ multiplex PCR, lists solely in-frame clones and lacks some. The data show around 75,000 clones, 89% seen once. Germline CDR1 reads MNHEY; CDR2 reads SMNVEV (reference sequence). This CDR3 has 16 residues. V was clipped by 8 bases and J by 5 bases, with 24 bases between them. Concerning this clone: As yet, its antigen is unknown.

This specimen consisted of CD4+ or CD8+ T cells sorted from blood, obtained in a trial of the OX40 agonist ivuxolimab. The gene calls are TRBV27 and TRBJ1-2; perhaps TRBD1 as D (6 bases). This clonotype was obtained from an adult with an advanced solid tumor such as melanoma, head and neck, liver or kidney cancer. The CDR3 nucleotides are TGTGCCAGCGTCTCTAGGTATGGACAGCTCCTGTATGGCTACACCTTC. It specifies CASVSRYGQLLYGYTF.